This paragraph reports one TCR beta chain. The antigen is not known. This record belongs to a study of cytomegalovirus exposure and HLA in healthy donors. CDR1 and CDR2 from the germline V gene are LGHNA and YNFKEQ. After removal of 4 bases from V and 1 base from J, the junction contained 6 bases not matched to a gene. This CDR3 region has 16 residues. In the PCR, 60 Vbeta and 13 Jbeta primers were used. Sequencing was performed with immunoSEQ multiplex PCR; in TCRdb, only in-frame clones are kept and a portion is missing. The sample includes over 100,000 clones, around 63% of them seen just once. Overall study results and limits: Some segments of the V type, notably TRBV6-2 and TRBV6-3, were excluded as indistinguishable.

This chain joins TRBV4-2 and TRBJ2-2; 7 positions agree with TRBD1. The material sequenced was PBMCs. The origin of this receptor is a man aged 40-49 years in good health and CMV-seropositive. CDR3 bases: TGTGCCAGCAGCCCCAGGGACAGCCTGAACACCGGGGAGCTGTTTTTT. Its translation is CASSPRDSLNTGELFF.